What follows is one T cell receptor (beta chain) and its context. The data are from a study of shared clonotypes between healthy human individuals. The authors loaded 200 ng DNA, 25,000 to 30,000 T cell genomes, into sorted-subset replicate PCRs. Libraries were prepared by immunoSEQ multiplex PCR; TCRdb keeps only in-frame clonotypes and omits some of them. The data show fewer than 850,000 clones, roughly 96% seen once. CDR3 length: 16 residues. The trim removed 5 bases at V and 5 bases at J, leaving 15 bases unmatched. Germline V gene lookup returns CDR1 SQVTM and CDR2 ANQGSEA. CD45RO-negative cells were positively selected for CCR7, leaving out terminally differentiated effector memory CD45RA+ cells.

This chain joins TRBV29-1 and TRBJ2-5, with 9 nucleotides matching TRBD1. Source material: naive CD8+ T cells sorted from blood. The receptor was derived from a man aged 30 to 45 in good health. CDR3 bases: TGCAGCGTTATTACCCCGGACAGGGGCCACCTTGAGACCCAGTACTTC. Amino acids: CSVITPDRGHLETQYF.